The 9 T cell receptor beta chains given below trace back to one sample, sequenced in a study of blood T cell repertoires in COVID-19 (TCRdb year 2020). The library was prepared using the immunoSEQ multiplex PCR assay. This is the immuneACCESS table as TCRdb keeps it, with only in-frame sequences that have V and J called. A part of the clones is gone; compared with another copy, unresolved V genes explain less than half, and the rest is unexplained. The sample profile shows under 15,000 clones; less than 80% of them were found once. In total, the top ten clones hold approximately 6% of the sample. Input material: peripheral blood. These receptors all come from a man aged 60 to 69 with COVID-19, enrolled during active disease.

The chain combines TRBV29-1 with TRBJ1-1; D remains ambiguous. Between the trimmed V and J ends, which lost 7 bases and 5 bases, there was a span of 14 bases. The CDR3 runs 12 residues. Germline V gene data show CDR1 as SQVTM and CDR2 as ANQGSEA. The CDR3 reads CSAGKVETEAFF. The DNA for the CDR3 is TGCAGCGCCGGGAAAGTGGAGACTGAAGCTTTCTTT.

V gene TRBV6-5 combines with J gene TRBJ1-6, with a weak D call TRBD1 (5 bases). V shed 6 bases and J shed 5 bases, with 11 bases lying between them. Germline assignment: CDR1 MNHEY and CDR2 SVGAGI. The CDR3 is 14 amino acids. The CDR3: CASRWTSDNSPLHF. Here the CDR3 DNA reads TGTGCCAGCAGATGGACATCCGATAATTCACCCCTCCACTTT.

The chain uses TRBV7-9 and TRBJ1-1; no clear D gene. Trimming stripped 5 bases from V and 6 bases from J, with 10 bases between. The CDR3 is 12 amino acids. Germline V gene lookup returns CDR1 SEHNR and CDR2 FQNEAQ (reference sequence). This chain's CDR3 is CASSPGSAEAFF. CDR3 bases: TGTGCCAGCAGCCCAGGATCCGCTGAAGCTTTCTTT. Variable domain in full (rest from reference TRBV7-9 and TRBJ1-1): DTGVSQNPRHKITKRGQNVTFRCDPISEHNRLYWYRQTLGQGPEFLTYFQNEAQLEKSRLLSDRFSAERPKGSFSTLEIQRTEQGDSAMYLCASSPGSAEAFFGQGTRLTVV.

The CDR3 sequence: CSGAGTGNTEAFF. The CDR3 coding sequence is TGCAGCGGAGCCGGGACAGGGAACACTGAAGCTTTCTTT. The chain links TRBV29-1 to TRBJ1-1; 8 bases line up with TRBD1. Per the germline V gene, CDR1 is SQVTM and CDR2 is ANQGSEA. CDR3 length: 13 residues. V lost 7 bases, J lost 1 base, and 5 bases stayed unmatched.

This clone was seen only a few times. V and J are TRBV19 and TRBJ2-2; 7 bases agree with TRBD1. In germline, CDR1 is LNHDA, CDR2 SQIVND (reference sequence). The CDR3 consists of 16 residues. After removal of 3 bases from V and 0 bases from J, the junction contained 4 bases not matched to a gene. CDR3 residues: CASSIQGTANTGELFF. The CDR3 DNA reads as TGTGCCAGTAGTATCCAGGGGACAGCGAACACCGGGGAGCTGTTTTTT.

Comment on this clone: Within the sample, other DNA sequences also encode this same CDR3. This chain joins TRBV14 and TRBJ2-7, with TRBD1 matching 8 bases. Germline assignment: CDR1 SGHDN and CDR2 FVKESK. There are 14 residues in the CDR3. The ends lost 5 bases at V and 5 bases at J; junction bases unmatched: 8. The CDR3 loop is CASSLGQGFHEQYF. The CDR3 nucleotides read TGTGCCAGCAGCTTAGGACAGGGCTTCCACGAGCAGTACTTC.

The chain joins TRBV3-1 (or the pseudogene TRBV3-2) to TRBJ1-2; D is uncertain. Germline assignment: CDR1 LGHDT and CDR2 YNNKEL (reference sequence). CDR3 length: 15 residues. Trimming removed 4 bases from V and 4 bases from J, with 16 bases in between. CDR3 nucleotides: TGTGCCAGCAGCCCCCCGGAGGGTGTGGGCTATGGCTACACCTTC. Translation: CASSPPEGVGYGYTF.

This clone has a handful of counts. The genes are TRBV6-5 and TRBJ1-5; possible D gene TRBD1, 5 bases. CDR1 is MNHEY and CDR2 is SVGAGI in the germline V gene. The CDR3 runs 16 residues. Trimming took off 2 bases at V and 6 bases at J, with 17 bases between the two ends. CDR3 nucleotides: TGTGCCAGCAGTTACCAGGGACCGGGGGTGGGTCAGCCCCAGCATTTT. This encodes CASSYQGPGVGQPQHF.

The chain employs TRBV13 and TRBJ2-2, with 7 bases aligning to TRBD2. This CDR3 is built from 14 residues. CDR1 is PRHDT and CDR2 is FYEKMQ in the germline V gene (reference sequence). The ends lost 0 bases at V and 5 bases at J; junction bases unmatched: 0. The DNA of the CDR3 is TGTGCCAGCAGCTTAGGGCGGGGGACCGGGGAGCTGTTTTTT. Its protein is CASSLGRGTGELFF.